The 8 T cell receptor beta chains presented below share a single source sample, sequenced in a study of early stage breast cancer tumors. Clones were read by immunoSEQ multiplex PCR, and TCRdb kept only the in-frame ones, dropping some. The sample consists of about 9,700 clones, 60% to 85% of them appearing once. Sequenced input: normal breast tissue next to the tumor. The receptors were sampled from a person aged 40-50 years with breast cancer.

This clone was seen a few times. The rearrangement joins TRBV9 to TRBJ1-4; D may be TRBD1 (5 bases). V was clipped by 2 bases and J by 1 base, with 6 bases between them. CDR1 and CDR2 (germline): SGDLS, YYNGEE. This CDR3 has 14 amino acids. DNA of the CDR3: TGTGCCAGCAGCGTGGGGGTAACTAATGAAAAACTGTTTTTT. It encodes CASSVGVTNEKLFF.

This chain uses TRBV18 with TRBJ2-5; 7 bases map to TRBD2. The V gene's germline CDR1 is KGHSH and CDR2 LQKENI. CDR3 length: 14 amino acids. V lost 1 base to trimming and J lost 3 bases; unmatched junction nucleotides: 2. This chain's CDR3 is CASSPLGGKETQYF. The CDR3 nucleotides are TGTGCCAGCTCACCACTGGGGGGGAAAGAGACCCAGTACTTC.

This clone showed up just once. CDR3 coding DNA: TGTGCCAGCAGTGAAAGCAGGCAAGAGACCCAGTACTTC. This codes for CASSESRQETQYF. The chain couples TRBV2 to TRBJ2-5; D uncertain. V lost 2 bases and J lost 2, with 6 bases in between. The CDR3 is 13 residues long. The germline gives CDR1 SNHLY, CDR2 FYNNEI.

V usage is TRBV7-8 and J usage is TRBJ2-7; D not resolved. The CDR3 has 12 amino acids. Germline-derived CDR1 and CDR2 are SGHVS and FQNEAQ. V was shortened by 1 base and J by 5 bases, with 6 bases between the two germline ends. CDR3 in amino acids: CASSLGINEQYF. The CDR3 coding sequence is TGTGCCAGCAGCTTAGGTATCAACGAGCAGTACTTC.

CDR3 nucleotide sequence: TGTGCCAGCAGCTTAAGGGCTTTGGGAGAGACCCAGTACTTC. The encoded protein is CASSLRALGETQYF. This rearrangement joins TRBV11-2 to TRBJ2-5, with D unclear. Trimming left V 2 bases short and J 4 bases short, with 11 bases between. This CDR3 spans 14 amino acids. Germline-derived CDR1 and CDR2 are SGHAT and FQNNGV.

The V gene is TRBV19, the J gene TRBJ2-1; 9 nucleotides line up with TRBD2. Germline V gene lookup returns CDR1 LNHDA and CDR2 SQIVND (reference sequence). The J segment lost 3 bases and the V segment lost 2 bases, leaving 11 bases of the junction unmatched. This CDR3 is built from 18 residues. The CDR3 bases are TGTGCCAGTAGTATAATAGCGGGAGACCTAAACGTCTACAATGAGCAGTTCTTC. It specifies CASSIIAGDLNVYNEQFF.

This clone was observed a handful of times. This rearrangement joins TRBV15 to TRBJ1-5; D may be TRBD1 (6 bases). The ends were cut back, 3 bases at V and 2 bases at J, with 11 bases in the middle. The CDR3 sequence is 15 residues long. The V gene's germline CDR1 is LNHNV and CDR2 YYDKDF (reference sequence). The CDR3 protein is CATSSRGGGNQPQHF. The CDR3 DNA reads TGTGCCACCAGCAGTAGAGGGGGAGGCAATCAGCCCCAGCATTTT.

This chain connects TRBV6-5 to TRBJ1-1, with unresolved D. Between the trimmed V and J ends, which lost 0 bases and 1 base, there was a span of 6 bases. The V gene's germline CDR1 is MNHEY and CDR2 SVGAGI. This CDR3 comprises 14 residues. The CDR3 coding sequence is TGTGCCAGCAGTTACTCTTTCAGGAACACTGAAGCTTTCTTT. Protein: CASSYSFRNTEAFF.